The TCR beta chain under discussion was sequenced for a study of control samples from healthy donors and cancer patients (TCRdb year 2020). The junction shows trimming of 5 bases on V and 2 bases on J, plus 10 bases between the germline ends. From the cysteine through the phenylalanine, the CDR3 covers 14 amino acids. Of all the DNA, just the CDR3 is kept, 42 bases in frame from base 1. Reading the germline V gene (reference sequence) gives CDR1 MNHNY and CDR2 SVGAGI. On this clone itself: This receptor's antigen is unknown. No base-level quality is on record; no much larger clone is a single base apart.

The library came from the immunoSEQ multiplex PCR assay. Entries here come from immuneACCESS through TCRdb and include only in-frame sequences with V and J called. Some clones fail to appear in such tables; in the studies checked, an unresolved V gene covers under half of the shortfall, and the cause of the remainder is unknown. Here the sample has about 73,000 clones; about 95% occur a single time. Approximately 6% of the sample lies in the top ten. The TCR originated in a woman aged 40 to 55 in good health. In this chain, TRBV6-6 is recombined with TRBJ2-1; the D gene is not confidently resolved. The sample was blood. CDR3 loop: CASSQVAAYNEQFF. At the DNA level, the sequence is TGTGCCAGCAGTCAGGTAGCCGCCTACAATGAGCAGTTCTTC.